This passage covers 13 T cell receptor beta chains from one sample sequenced in a study of cytomegalovirus exposure and HLA in healthy donors. The study ran its PCR with 60 Vbeta and 13 Jbeta primers. Assay used: immunoSEQ multiplex PCR; TCRdb lists only in-frame clones, some missing. The sample has about 140,000 clones, 82% seen once. The sample comprised PBMCs. These receptor sequences come from a man between 18 and 35 years old in good health and CMV-seropositive.

The sample holds one count of this clone. The chain carries TRBV27 and TRBJ2-3; 9 bases agree with TRBD1. Germline CDR1 reads MNHEY; CDR2 reads SMNVEV (reference sequence). The V segment lost 6 bases and the J segment 1 base; nucleotides outside the gene matches: 5. The CDR3 runs to 15 residues. The CDR3, as DNA: TGTGCCAGCAGACTACAGGGGGCAGGCACAGATACGCAGTATTTT. Its translation is CASRLQGAGTDTQYF.

J is TRBJ2-5 and V is TRBV5-1; tentative D call: TRBD2 (5 bases). V was trimmed by 0 bases and J by 1 base, leaving 13 bases between them. The V gene's germline CDR1 is SGHRS and CDR2 YFSETQ. This CDR3 contains 16 residues. CDR3 nucleotides: TGCGCCAGCAGCTTGGAGGCGAGCGGAACCCAAGAGACCCAGTACTTC. It is translated as CASSLEASGTQETQYF.

The chain employs TRBV6-5 and TRBJ1-5; no reliable D call. There are 14 residues in the CDR3. Germline V gene lookup returns CDR1 MNHEY and CDR2 SVGAGI. With 6 bases removed from V and 6 bases from J, the gap between germline ends came to 15 bases. The CDR3 DNA reads TGTGCCAGCAGCCGCCAAGACGGAGTTCAGCCCCAGCATTTT. Its translation is CASSRQDGVQPQHF.

This clone was observed a few times. The chain couples TRBV19 to TRBJ1-1; 7 positions match TRBD1. CDR3 length equals 15 residues. J lost 2 bases, V lost 6 bases, and 9 bases had no gene match. Germline CDR1 is LNHDA and CDR2 is SQIVND (reference sequence). The chain's CDR3 is CASSDRAIRNTEAFF. The CDR3 coding sequence is TGTGCCAGTAGCGACAGGGCGATTAGAAACACTGAAGCTTTCTTT.

The chain has TRBV2 and TRBJ1-2; 9 bases map to TRBD1. With 4 bases clipped from V and 8 bases from J, the junction kept 8 bases outside the gene matches. The length of the CDR3 is 14 residues. The germline V gene has CDR1 SNHLY and CDR2 FYNNEI. The CDR3 DNA sequence: TGTGCCAGCAGTGCGGACAGGGGAGGCCTCGGCTACACCTTC. This translates into CASSADRGGLGYTF.

The chain uses TRBV19 and TRBJ2-1; D is perhaps TRBD1 (6 bases). The CDR3 consists of 16 residues. CDR1 is LNHDA and CDR2 is SQIVND in the germline V gene (reference sequence). Trimming removed 6 bases at V and 1 base at J, with 16 bases between. In nucleotides, the CDR3 is TGTGCCAGTAGACCCACACGAACAGGGTCCTACAATGAGCAGTTCTTC. Encoded protein: CASRPTRTGSYNEQFF. Together with reference TRBV19 and TRBJ2-1, the CDR3 gives the full variable domain: DGGITQSPKYLFRKEGQNVTLSCEQNLNHDAMYWYRQDPGQGLRLIYYSQIVNDFQKGDIAEGYSVSREKKESFPLTVTSAQKNPTAFYLCASRPTRTGSYNEQFFGPGTRLTVL.

In its sample, this clone was seen once. The CDR3 loop is CASSLGQGVDEQFF. Written as DNA, the CDR3 is TGTGCCAGCAGCTTGGGACAGGGAGTCGATGAGCAGTTCTTC. The V gene is TRBV28, the J gene TRBJ2-1; 9 bases are a match to TRBD1. J lost 8 bases, V lost 6 bases, and 8 bases had no gene match. CDR1 is MDHEN and CDR2 is SYDVKM in the germline V gene. The CDR3 runs 14 residues.

This chain uses TRBV2 with TRBJ2-1; 9 nucleotides agree with TRBD2. The trim removed 2 bases at V and 8 bases at J, leaving 7 bases unmatched. Germline CDR1 and CDR2: SNHLY and FYNNEI. The CDR3 covers 15 residues. CDR3 sequence: CASSERAGGPHEQFF. The CDR3 region has the DNA TGTGCCAGCAGTGAACGGGCGGGAGGGCCCCATGAGCAGTTCTTC.

The rearrangement joins TRBV4-2 to TRBJ2-1, with D possibly being TRBD1 (6 bases). Trimming shortened V by 4 bases and J by 0 bases, and 13 bases separated the two germline ends. Germline CDR1 is LGHNA and CDR2 is YNFKEQ. The CDR3 consists of 16 residues. The CDR3 bases are TGTGCCAGCAGCCTGGGGGCTCCTACCTCCTACAATGAGCAGTTCTTC. It is translated as CASSLGAPTSYNEQFF.

The V call is TRBV5-1, the J call TRBJ2-4; the D is unclear. Germline V lookup: CDR1 SGHRS, CDR2 YFSETQ. The CDR3 has 15 amino acids. V lost 0 bases and J 9 bases, leaving 16 bases between the germline ends. DNA for the CDR3: TGCGCCAGCAGCTTGGCCGAGAGCCAACCAGGCATTCAGTACTTC. Protein: CASSLAESQPGIQYF.

The V gene is TRBV6-1, the J gene TRBJ2-5; 8 bases match TRBD1. After removal of 1 base from V and 5 bases from J, the junction contained 6 bases not matched to a gene. This CDR3 is built from 15 residues. Germline-derived CDR1 and CDR2 are MNHNS and SASEGT. The CDR3 bases are TGTGCCAGCAGTGAAGATCAGGGGGCAGAGGAGACCCAGTACTTC. Its translation: CASSEDQGAEETQYF.

V and J are TRBV7-9 and TRBJ2-3; no reliable D call. V lost 4 bases and J lost 4, with 15 bases in between. The CDR3 totals 15 residues. The V gene's germline CDR1 is SEHNR and CDR2 FQNEAQ (reference sequence). The CDR3 loop is CASSSARVRPDTQYF. For the CDR3, the DNA is TGTGCCAGCAGCTCAGCCCGGGTGAGGCCAGATACGCAGTATTTT.

The rearrangement links TRBV28 to TRBJ1-1, with 7 bases identical to TRBD1. The trim removed 6 bases at V and 8 bases at J, leaving 9 bases unmatched. The CDR3 has 13 residues. Germline-derived CDR1 and CDR2 are MDHEN and SYDVKM. The DNA of the CDR3 is TGTGCCAGCAGCTCTCCCGGGACAGTAGAAGCTTTCTTT. It yields the protein CASSSPGTVEAFF. Combining the CDR3 with reference TRBV28 and TRBJ1-1 gives the whole variable domain DVKVTQSSRYLVKRTGEKVFLECVQDMDHENMFWYRQDPGLGLRLIYFSYDVKMKEKGDIPEGYSVSREKKERFSLILESASTNQTSMYLCASSSPGTVEAFFGQGTRLTVV.